The rows below give T cell receptor beta chains drawn from one sample of a study of cytomegalovirus exposure and HLA in healthy donors. Libraries were prepared by immunoSEQ multiplex PCR; TCRdb keeps only in-frame clonotypes and omits some of them. The sample consists of under 250,000 clones, roughly 73% of them appearing once. The sample taken for sequencing was PBMCs. These receptors were taken from a boy between 10 and 17 years old in good health and CMV-seronegative. CDR3s include the opening cysteine and the closing phenylalanine or tryptophan. D genes are given only for firm matches. Only part of the rows carry a size: once, few, many, or a class if the clone is expanded.

D: .; size: .; J: TRBJ2-7; V: TRBV9; DNA: TGTGCCAGCAGCGAGGGGGCCTACGAGCAGTACTTC; CDR3: CASSEGAYEQYF
D: .; size: .; J: TRBJ2-7; V: TRBV6-5; DNA: TGTGCCAGCAGTAGGACAGAGAGGGAGCAGTACTTC; CDR3: CASSRTEREQYF
D: .; size: few; J: TRBJ1-1; V: TRBV10-3; DNA: TGTGCCATCAGCGCGATAAACACTGAAGCTTTCTTT; CDR3: CAISAINTEAFF
D: TRBD2; size: .; J: TRBJ2-3; V: TRBV19; DNA: TGTGCCAGTAGCGGACTAGCGGGAGCTAATACGCAGTATTTT; CDR3: CASSGLAGANTQYF
D: .; size: .; J: TRBJ1-1; V: TRBV5-1; DNA: TGCGCCAGCAGCTTGGTTCCGAGAAACACTGAAGCTTTCTTT; CDR3: CASSLVPRNTEAFF
D: TRBD2; size: .; J: TRBJ2-1; V: TRBV2; DNA: TGTGCCACTGGACTAGCGGGGGGTGGGGATGAGCAGTTCTTC; CDR3: CATGLAGGGDEQFF
D: .; size: few; J: TRBJ1-3; V: TRBV6-5; DNA: TGTGCCAGCAGCCCCCCGGGATTCGGGGGAAACACCATATATTTT; CDR3: CASSPPGFGGNTIYF
D: .; size: .; J: TRBJ1-6; V: TRBV10-1; DNA: TGCGCCAGCAGTGAGTCGTTCCAGGGAGGATCACCCCTCCACTTT; CDR3: CASSESFQGGSPLHF
D: .; size: once; J: TRBJ1-3; V: TRBV6-6; DNA: TGTGCCAGCAGTTACGCCGGGTCAAACACCATATATTTT; CDR3: CASSYAGSNTIYF
D: .; size: .; J: TRBJ2-3; V: TRBV5-1; DNA: TGCGCCAGCAGCTCGGGAGATGCCACAGATACGCAGTATTTT; CDR3: CASSSGDATDTQYF
D: .; size: once; J: TRBJ2-3; V: TRBV28; DNA: TGTGCCAGCAGTTTTCCTTTGGGGCAGGGGAACACAGATACGCAGTATTTT; CDR3: CASSFPLGQGNTDTQYF
D: TRBD1; size: .; J: TRBJ2-7; V: TRBV5-1; DNA: TGCGCCAGCAGCTTGGCTGGGTGGCAGGGGGACGAGCAGTACTTC; CDR3: CASSLAGWQGDEQYF
D: .; size: .; J: TRBJ1-1; V: TRBV21-1; DNA: TGTGGGAACACAGGGGACACTGAAGCTTTCTTT; CDR3: CGNTGDTEAFF
D: .; size: .; J: TRBJ2-7; V: TRBV6-6; DNA: TGTGCCAGCAGCAGAACAGGGAGCTCCTACGAGCAGTACTTC; CDR3: CASSRTGSSYEQYF
D: TRBD1; size: .; J: TRBJ1-6; V: TRBV5-4; DNA: TGTGCCAGCAGCTTGGTAGCAGGGGGTAGCTCCTATAATTCACCCCTCCACTTT; CDR3: CASSLVAGGSSYNSPLHF
D: TRBD1; size: once; J: TRBJ1-2; V: TRBV5-4; DNA: TGTGCCAGCAGCTGGGACAGGAGATCCCATGGCTACACCTTC; CDR3: CASSWDRRSHGYTF
D: .; size: .; J: TRBJ2-1; V: TRBV5-1; DNA: TGCGCCAGCAGGGAGGGCATTGACGAGCAGTTCTTC; CDR3: CASREGIDEQFF
D: TRBD2; size: .; J: TRBJ2-1; V: TRBV4-1; DNA: TGCGCCAGCAGTCCTAGCGGGAGGATGCCCTACAATGAGCAGTTCTTC; CDR3: CASSPSGRMPYNEQFF
D: TRBD2; size: .; J: TRBJ2-3; V: TRBV6-1; DNA: TGTGCCAGCAAACCTGGGAGGGATGACACAGATACGCAGTATTTT; CDR3: CASKPGRDDTDTQYF
D: TRBD1; size: .; J: TRBJ1-1; V: TRBV5-1; DNA: TGCGCCAGCAGCTTGGGGGCCGGGACAGGGGTTATGACTGAAGCTTTCTTT; CDR3: CASSLGAGTGVMTEAFF
D: .; size: .; J: TRBJ1-1; V: TRBV6-4; DNA: TGTGCCAGCGCGTTGGAGGGTCACACTGAAGCTTTCTTT; CDR3: CASALEGHTEAFF
D: TRBD1; size: .; J: TRBJ1-5; V: TRBV6-6; DNA: TGTGCCAGCAGTCATAGTACAGGGGGAACTTATCAGCCCCAGCATTTT; CDR3: CASSHSTGGTYQPQHF
D: TRBD2; size: .; J: TRBJ2-1; V: TRBV9; DNA: TGTGCCAGCAGCGTATCCCAGCGGGGTTACAATGAGCAGTTCTTC; CDR3: CASSVSQRGYNEQFF
D: TRBD1; size: .; J: TRBJ1-3; V: TRBV5-1; DNA: TGCGCCAGCAGCTCCCAGACAGGGGGTGCTGGAAACACCATATATTTT; CDR3: CASSSQTGGAGNTIYF
D: TRBD1; size: .; J: TRBJ1-5; V: TRBV19; DNA: TGTGCCAGTAGTGTAAACAGGGGAGGCAATCAGCCCCAGCATTTT; CDR3: CASSVNRGGNQPQHF
D: TRBD2; size: few; J: TRBJ2-1; V: TRBV27; DNA: TGTGCCAGCAGTTTATTGTGGGGACTAGCGGGAGCCAATGAGCAGTTCTTC; CDR3: CASSLLWGLAGANEQFF
D: .; size: .; J: TRBJ1-1; V: TRBV6-5; DNA: TGTGCCAGCAGTTACTCGAGCGGGTCGGCTGAAGCTTTCTTT; CDR3: CASSYSSGSAEAFF
D: TRBD1; size: .; J: TRBJ1-1; V: TRBV28; DNA: TGTGCCAGCAGTTTATTAACCCAACTTCTCTCAACAGGGGCGAACACTGAAGCTTTCTTT; CDR3: CASSLLTQLLSTGANTEAFF
D: .; size: .; J: TRBJ2-1; V: TRBV13; DNA: TGTGCCAGCAGCTTAGTTGCTAGGGGAAATGAGCAGTTCTTC; CDR3: CASSLVARGNEQFF
D: TRBD1; size: .; J: TRBJ2-1; V: TRBV11-2; DNA: TGTGCCAGCAGCTTAGTCAAGGGACAGGGGGCCAATGAGCAGTTCTTC; CDR3: CASSLVKGQGANEQFF
D: .; size: .; J: TRBJ2-1; V: TRBV14; DNA: TGTGCCAGCAGCCAATGGCGGAACAATGAGCAGTTCTTC; CDR3: CASSQWRNNEQFF
D: .; size: few; J: TRBJ1-2; V: TRBV6-1; DNA: TGTGCCAGCAGTGCGGGACTGGGCAACTATGGCTACACCTTC; CDR3: CASSAGLGNYGYTF
D: TRBD2; size: .; J: TRBJ2-3; V: TRBV7-2; DNA: TGTGCCAGCAGCTTAGTACTAGCGTTGAGCACAGATACGCAGTATTTT; CDR3: CASSLVLALSTDTQYF
D: .; size: once; J: TRBJ1-3; V: TRBV10-2; DNA: TGCGCCAGCACCCAGATCGTCGGGGGTAGGGACACCATATATTTT; CDR3: CASTQIVGGRDTIYF
D: TRBD1; size: .; J: TRBJ1-1; V: TRBV30; DNA: TGTGCCTGGAGTGGGGACAGGTCGAACACTGAAGCTTTCTTT; CDR3: CAWSGDRSNTEAFF
D: .; size: .; J: TRBJ2-7; V: TRBV6-1; DNA: TGTGCCAGCAGTGATTATACACAGGGGAGGTTTGACGAGCAGTACTTC; CDR3: CASSDYTQGRFDEQYF
D: TRBD1; size: .; J: TRBJ1-5; V: TRBV19; DNA: TGTGCCAGTAGTCGTCGGAGAGACAGGGGGGTGCAGCCCCAGCATTTT; CDR3: CASSRRRDRGVQPQHF
D: .; size: .; J: TRBJ2-1; V: TRBV5-4; DNA: TGTGCCAGCAGCCAAGATGCGGGGAGCTCCTACAATGAGCAGTTCTTC; CDR3: CASSQDAGSSYNEQFF
D: TRBD2; size: .; J: TRBJ2-5; V: TRBV29-1; DNA: TGCAGCGCCCGACTAGCGGGGGTAAGGGAGACCCAGTACTTC; CDR3: CSARLAGVRETQYF
D: TRBD1; size: .; J: TRBJ2-5; V: TRBV4-1; DNA: TGCGCCAGCAGCCAACCAACCTCGAGACAGGGCGGGGAGACCCAGTACTTC; CDR3: CASSQPTSRQGGETQYF
D: TRBD2; size: once; J: TRBJ2-1; V: TRBV5-4; DNA: TGTGCCGGACGTGGCGTTGGACTAGCGGGAGACAATGAGCAGTTCTTC; CDR3: CAGRGVGLAGDNEQFF
D: .; size: few; J: TRBJ1-1; V: TRBV27; DNA: TGTGCCAGCAGTTTATTCTCCAGGGGTGGGAACACTGAAGCTTTCTTT; CDR3: CASSLFSRGGNTEAFF
D: TRBD2; size: .; J: TRBJ2-1; V: TRBV6-5; DNA: TGTGCCAGCAGGGGACTAGCAGAGCAGTTCTTC; CDR3: CASRGLAEQFF
D: TRBD2; size: .; J: TRBJ2-1; V: TRBV13; DNA: TGTGCCAGCAGCTTAGGTCGGAGCGGGAGAGCCAATGAGCAGTTCTTC; CDR3: CASSLGRSGRANEQFF
D: TRBD2; size: once; J: TRBJ2-3; V: TRBV5-1; DNA: TGCGCCACCAGCGGGGGGACAGATACGCAGTATTTT; CDR3: CATSGGTDTQYF
D: .; size: .; J: TRBJ1-3; V: TRBV19; DNA: TGTGCCAGTAGTTCCCAGGTCGGCTCTGGAAACACCATATATTTT; CDR3: CASSSQVGSGNTIYF
D: .; size: .; J: TRBJ1-2; V: TRBV7-9; DNA: TGTGCCAGCAGCTTAGGACGGGAATACAGGGACTATGGCTACACCTTC; CDR3: CASSLGREYRDYGYTF
D: TRBD2; size: .; J: TRBJ2-1; V: TRBV12-5; DNA: TGTGCTAGTGGCTCCCGGGGTAGCGGGGTGGGTGAGCAGTTCTTC; CDR3: CASGSRGSGVGEQFF
D: TRBD1; size: few; J: TRBJ1-2; V: TRBV25-1; DNA: TGTGCCAGCAGGGGACAGGGGGCGGACGGCTACACCTTC; CDR3: CASRGQGADGYTF
D: TRBD1; size: .; J: TRBJ1-4; V: TRBV4-1; DNA: TGCGCCAGCAGCTCGACAGGGGTTAGGGTTGAAAAACTGTTTTTT; CDR3: CASSSTGVRVEKLFF
D: TRBD2; size: .; J: TRBJ2-7; V: TRBV19; DNA: TGTGCCAGTAGTATCTTAGCGGGGGGCTCCTACGAGCAGTACTTC; CDR3: CASSILAGGSYEQYF
D: .; size: .; J: TRBJ2-7; V: TRBV11-2; DNA: TGTGCCAGCAGCTTAGGGAGGGACGGGCGACTCTACGAGCAGTACTTC; CDR3: CASSLGRDGRLYEQYF
D: .; size: .; J: TRBJ2-2; V: TRBV11-3; DNA: TGTGCCAGCAGCTTAACCGGGACACCGAACACCGGGGAGCTGTTTTTT; CDR3: CASSLTGTPNTGELFF